The source of this TCR beta chain is a study of cytomegalovirus exposure and HLA in healthy donors. Remarks on this clone: The antigen remains undetermined.

Study outcomes and limitations: Listed as cytomegalovirus-associated were 150 or so TCR beta chains.

The PCR employed 60 Vbeta primers together with 13 Jbeta primers. Under the authors' procedure: Unique TCR beta chains numbered roughly 84 million in a later analysis, with around 10 million shared. Only in-frame clones appear in the TCRdb table, and some are missing; sequencing was by immunoSEQ multiplex PCR. V and J calls and clone size are copied from that table; D and trimming were computed from the DNA. The profile shows 75,000 to 95,000 clones, around 85% of them singletons. Trimming pared 5 bases from V and 3 bases from J, leaving 4 bases between. CDR1 and CDR2 from the germline V gene are SQVTM and ANQGSEA. The CDR3 is made up of 10 amino acids.

V and J are TRBV29-1 and TRBJ1-1, with D hard to call. Source material: PBMCs. This TCR was sampled from a man aged 18 to 30 in good health and CMV-seronegative. CDR3 nucleotides: TGCAGCGTTCAGTACACTGAAGCTTTCTTT. Its protein product is CSVQYTEAFF.